A single sample is the source of the 20 T cell receptor beta chains below, sequenced in a study of shared clonotypes between healthy human individuals. Repertoires were generated with immunoSEQ multiplex PCR, while TCRdb's copy carries only in-frame clones and drops some. This sample has about 1.5 million clones, with roughly 96% found just once. Sequenced material: naive CD4+ T cells sorted from blood. Noted subset: CD45RA+ positively selected. The source of these receptors is a man aged 30 to 45 in good health.

The rearrangement joins TRBV9 to TRBJ2-1; D perhaps matches TRBD2 (6 bases). This CDR3 is 20 amino acids long. Germline V CDR1 and CDR2: SGDLS, YYNGEE. V was pared by 2 bases and J by 0 bases, with 24 bases between. The CDR3 reads CASSVSSGERGVGSYNEQFF. CDR3 sequence (DNA): TGTGCCAGCAGCGTGTCCTCGGGAGAAAGGGGAGTGGGCTCCTACAATGAGCAGTTCTTC.

The rearrangement uses TRBV9 and TRBJ2-1, with 8 bases aligning to TRBD2. The CDR3 runs to 16 residues. From germline, CDR1 is SGDLS and CDR2 YYNGEE. The J segment lost 5 bases and the V segment lost 0 bases, leaving 7 bases of the junction unmatched. The CDR3 loop reads CASSVDAGGLDNEQFF. CDR3 sequence (DNA): TGTGCCAGCAGCGTAGACGCGGGAGGACTCGACAATGAGCAGTTCTTC.

The chain is built from TRBV4-2 and TRBJ2-6; 7 positions match TRBD1. The CDR3 consists of 17 residues. Trimming removed 4 bases from V and 4 bases from J; junction bases left unmatched: 10. Germline CDR1 reads LGHNA; CDR2 reads YNFKEQ. CDR3 region: CASSPVTGLSGANVLTF. DNA for the CDR3: TGTGCCAGCAGCCCGGTGACAGGGCTATCAGGGGCCAACGTCCTGACTTTC.

This clone appeared a single time. Other DNA sequences in the same sample also yield this CDR3. The chain carries TRBV10-3 and TRBJ1-1; D is uncertain. CDR1 is ENHRY, CDR2 SYGVKD, per germline. The CDR3 totals 13 residues. V was clipped by 6 bases and J by 0 bases, with 8 bases between them. CDR3 amino acids: CAISPTVNTEAFF. CDR3 DNA sequence: TGTGCCATCAGCCCCACAGTGAACACTGAAGCTTTCTTT.

This chain links TRBV18 with TRBJ2-6; 10 bases align to TRBD1. Germline V lookup: CDR1 KGHSH, CDR2 LQKENI. The V gene end was trimmed by 3 bases and the J gene end by 2 bases; junction bases not matched to a gene: 4. The CDR3 runs to 17 residues. CDR3 in DNA: TGTGCCAGCTCACCGGACAGGGGGACCACTGGGGCCAACGTCCTGACTTTC. The encoded protein is CASSPDRGTTGANVLTF.

The chain couples TRBV10-3 to TRBJ2-7; possible D gene TRBD1, 8 bases. Looked up from germline, CDR1 is ENHRY and CDR2 is SYGVKD. V was cut by 10 bases and J by 2 bases, with 21 bases left in between. The CDR3 runs 15 residues. CDR3 sequence: CATNRGGDVTYEQYF. Written as DNA, the CDR3 is TGTGCCACCAACAGGGGGGGGGACGTAACCTACGAGCAGTACTTC.

Of note for this clone: The sample contains more than one DNA sequence encoding this CDR3. The chain is built from TRBV28 and TRBJ2-2; D unclear. The CDR3 has 12 residues. V shed 7 bases and J shed 4 bases, with 7 bases lying between them. From germline, CDR1 is MDHEN and CDR2 SYDVKM. The CDR3 is CASTTATGELFF. CDR3 bases: TGTGCCAGCACTACCGCCACCGGGGAGCTGTTTTTT. Drawing the rest from reference TRBV28 and TRBJ2-2, the complete variable domain is DVKVTQSSRYLVKRTGEKVFLECVQDMDHENMFWYRQDPGLGLRLIYFSYDVKMKEKGDIPEGYSVSREKKERFSLILESASTNQTSMYLCASTTATGELFFGEGSRLTVL.

The chain joins TRBV7-9 to TRBJ1-3; TRBD1 is a possible D gene (5 bases). Germline CDR1 is SEHNR and CDR2 is FQNEAQ (reference sequence). There are 15 residues in the CDR3. Trimming cost V 5 bases and J 0 bases, with 11 bases left between them. The CDR3 coding sequence is TGTGCCAGCAGCGCTGGGACGGACTCTGGAAACACCATATATTTT. It codes for CASSAGTDSGNTIYF.

This chain uses TRBV7-8 with TRBJ1-3; TRBD1 matches 7 bases. The CDR3 runs 18 residues. With V trimmed by 5 bases and J by 2 bases, 15 bases remained unmatched. Germline V CDR1 and CDR2: SGHVS, FQNEAQ. Written as DNA, the CDR3 is TGTGCCAGCAGCCAATTACTTGGACAGGCAGCAACTGGAAACACCATATATTTT. It codes for CASSQLLGQAATGNTIYF.

This chain connects TRBV14 to TRBJ2-6; D remains unclear. The CDR3 has 13 amino acids. V lost 4 bases to trimming and J lost 6 bases, with 7 bases between them. Per the germline V gene, CDR1 is SGHDN and CDR2 is FVKESK. The CDR3 nucleotides are TGTGCCAGCAGCCCCCCTGCGGCCAACGTCCTGACTTTC. It encodes CASSPPAANVLTF. The variable domain in full, with the rest retrieved from reference TRBV14 and TRBJ2-6, is EAGVTQFPSHSVIEKGQTVTLRCDPISGHDNLYWYRRVMGKEIKFLLHFVKESKQDESGMPNNRFLAERTGGTYSTLKVQPAELEDSGVYFCASSPPAANVLTFGAGSRLTVL.

In DNA form, the CDR3 reads TGTGCCAGCAGTTCGGACACAGATACGCAGTATTTT. Translation: CASSSDTDTQYF. The chain uses TRBV27 and TRBJ2-3; no definite D call. Trimming pared 4 bases from V and 2 bases from J, leaving 4 bases between. The germline V gene has CDR1 MNHEY and CDR2 SMNVEV (reference sequence). The CDR3 length is 12 residues.

V is TRBV5-4 and J is TRBJ2-6, with D hard to call. The CDR3 contains 14 residues. Deletions cut 2 bases from V and 1 base from J, with 4 bases between. CDR1 SGHNT and CDR2 YYREEE come from the germline V gene (reference sequence). CDR3 in amino acids: CASSFTSGANVLTF. The DNA of the CDR3 is TGTGCCAGCAGCTTCACTTCTGGGGCCAACGTCCTGACTTTC. The full variable domain, with the rest looked up from reference TRBV5-4 and TRBJ2-6, is ETGVTQSPTHLIKTRGQQVTLRCSSQSGHNTVSWYQQALGQGPQFIFQYYREEENGRGNFPPRFSGLQFPNYSSELNVNALELDDSALYLCASSFTSGANVLTFGAGSRLTVL.

V is TRBV5-4 and J is TRBJ2-7, with 7 nucleotides matching TRBD2. There are 15 residues in the CDR3. Looked up from germline, CDR1 is SGHNT and CDR2 is YYREEE (reference sequence). V lost 4 bases and J lost 4; bases outside the gene matches: 11. The CDR3 region is CASSRGGGRDYEQYF. The DNA of the CDR3 is TGTGCCAGCAGCCGCGGGGGAGGGCGCGATTACGAGCAGTACTTC.

The rearrangement joins TRBV9 to TRBJ1-1, with D perhaps matching TRBD1 (6 bases). With 4 bases removed from V and 5 bases from J, the gap between germline ends came to 18 bases. Germline V CDR1 and CDR2: SGDLS, YYNGEE. CDR3 length: 15 amino acids. The CDR3 DNA reads as TGTGCCAGCAGCCCGAGGCGGGGGGCGCATACTGAAGCTTTCTTT. This translates into CASSPRRGAHTEAFF.

J is TRBJ1-2 and V is TRBV28; D is uncertain. CDR3 length equals 13 residues. V was pared by 2 bases and J by 4 bases, with 8 bases between. The V gene's germline CDR1 is MDHEN and CDR2 SYDVKM. Here the CDR3 DNA reads TGTGCCAGCAGTTTAGACGGACGCTATGGCTACACCTTC. Its translation is CASSLDGRYGYTF.

The chain uses TRBV2 and TRBJ2-2; 7 nucleotides agree with TRBD1. The V and J ends lost 5 bases and 4 bases, in that order; junction bases with no gene match: 7. This CDR3 has 15 residues. Germline V gene data show CDR1 as SNHLY and CDR2 as FYNNEI. The CDR3 region is CASSSRTGVTGELFF. CDR3 DNA sequence: TGTGCCAGCAGTAGCCGGACAGGTGTCACCGGGGAGCTGTTTTTT.

The chain employs TRBV6-1 and TRBJ2-7; D is unclear. Between the trimmed V and J ends, which lost 0 bases and 3 bases, there was a span of 15 bases. The CDR3 contains 16 residues. Germline loops: CDR1 MNHNS, CDR2 SASEGT. This chain's CDR3 is CASSEARPASHYEQYF. CDR3 nucleotide sequence: TGTGCCAGCAGTGAAGCGCGGCCGGCTTCCCACTACGAGCAGTACTTC.

This clone was recorded only once. This chain uses TRBV5-8 with TRBJ1-5; the D is unclear. The CDR3 length is 12 residues. CDR1 and CDR2 (germline): SGHTS, YDEGEE. Trimming pared 2 bases from V and 4 bases from J, leaving 4 bases between. The CDR3 nucleotides read TGTGCCAGCAGCTTCTTTAATCAGCCCCAGCATTTT. Its protein is CASSFFNQPQHF.

The rearrangement joins TRBV29-1 to TRBJ2-7, with D possibly being TRBD2 (5 bases). Germline V lookup: CDR1 SQVTM, CDR2 ANQGSEA. V dropped 4 bases and J dropped 0 bases, with 10 bases sitting between them. The CDR3 spans 13 residues. For the CDR3, the DNA is TGCAGCGTTGTAAACGGGAACTCCTACGAGCAGTACTTC. This encodes CSVVNGNSYEQYF.

This rearrangement joins TRBV2 to TRBJ1-5, with TRBD1 matching 8 bases. The V and J ends lost 8 bases and 2 bases, in that order; junction bases with no gene match: 2. CDR3 length equals 13 residues. Germline V CDR1 and CDR2: SNHLY, FYNNEI. CDR3 sequence reads: CASAGQGNQPQHF. The CDR3 region has the DNA TGTGCCAGCGCGGGACAGGGCAATCAGCCCCAGCATTTT.